The source of this T cell receptor beta chain is a study of blood T cells in healthy people across ages. This clonotype was seen just once. No antigen is known for it. Then a second PCR, running about 7 to 11 cycles, was carried out with a sample-barcoded 5' primer and a J-beta primer mix. Each cDNA molecule was tagged by a template-switch adaptor that had 12 random nucleotides. From the 5' RACE reads, TCRdb called clonotypes with MiXCR, one entry per CDR3 protein. This sample has 1.5 million to 2 million distinct CDR3 sequences, with about 30% found just once. The CDR3 spans 14 residues. Deletions cut 6 bases from V and 1 base from J, with 14 bases between. Germline V lookup: CDR1 SGDLS, CDR2 YYNGEE. Study findings and constraints: TCR beta diversity per million T cells fell roughly linearly with age.

Researchers collected 9.5 to 10 milliliters of peripheral blood from every single donor. This chain connects TRBV9 to TRBJ2-7; D may be TRBD1 or TRBD2 (5 bases each). This TCR was sampled from a woman between 25 and 40 years old in good health. Source material: blood. The CDR3 region is CASNYGTGSYEQYF. CDR3 nucleotide sequence: TGTGCCAGCAACTATGGGACGGGATCCTACGAGCAGTACTTC.